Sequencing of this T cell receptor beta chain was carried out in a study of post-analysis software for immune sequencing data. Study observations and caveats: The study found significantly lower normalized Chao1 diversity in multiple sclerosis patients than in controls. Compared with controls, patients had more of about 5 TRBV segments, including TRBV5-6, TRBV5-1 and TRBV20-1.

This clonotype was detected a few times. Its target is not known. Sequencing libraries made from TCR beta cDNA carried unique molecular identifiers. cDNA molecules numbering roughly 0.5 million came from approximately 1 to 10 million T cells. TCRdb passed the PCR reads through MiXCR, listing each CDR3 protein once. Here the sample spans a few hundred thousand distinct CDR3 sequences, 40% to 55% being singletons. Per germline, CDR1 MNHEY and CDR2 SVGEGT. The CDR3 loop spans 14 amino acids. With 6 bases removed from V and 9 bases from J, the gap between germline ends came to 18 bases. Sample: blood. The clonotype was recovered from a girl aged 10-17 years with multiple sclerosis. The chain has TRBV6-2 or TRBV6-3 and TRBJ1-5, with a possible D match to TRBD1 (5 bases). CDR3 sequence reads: CASRIDSPTGPQHF. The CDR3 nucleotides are TGTGCCAGCAGGATTGACAGTCCCACAGGGCCCCAGCATTTT.